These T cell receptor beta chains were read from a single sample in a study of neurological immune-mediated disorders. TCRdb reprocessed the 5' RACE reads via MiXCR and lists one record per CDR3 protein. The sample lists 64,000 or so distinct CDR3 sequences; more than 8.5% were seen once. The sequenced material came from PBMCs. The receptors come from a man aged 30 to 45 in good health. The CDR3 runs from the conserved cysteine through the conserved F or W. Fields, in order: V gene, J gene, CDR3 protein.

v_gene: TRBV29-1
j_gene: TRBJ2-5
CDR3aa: CSVAGTSGSAETQYF

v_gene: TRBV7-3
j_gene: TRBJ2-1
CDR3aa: CASSSPGLADNYNEQFF

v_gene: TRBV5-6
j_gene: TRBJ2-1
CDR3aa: CASSLVDRGSNEQFF

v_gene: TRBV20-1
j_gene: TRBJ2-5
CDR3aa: CSARAQEPQGTQYF

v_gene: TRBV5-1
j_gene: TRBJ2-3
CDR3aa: CASSASDTDTQYF

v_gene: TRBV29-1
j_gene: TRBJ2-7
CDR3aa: CSVNPLQAGIRYEQYF

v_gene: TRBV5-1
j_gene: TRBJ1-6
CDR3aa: CASSAGQGGYNSPLHF

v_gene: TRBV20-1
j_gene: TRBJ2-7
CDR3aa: CSANPGTPYEQYF

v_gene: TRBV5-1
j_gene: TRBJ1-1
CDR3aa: CASSLAGGYTEAFF

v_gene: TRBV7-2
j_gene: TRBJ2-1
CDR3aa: CASSLTTINIQFF

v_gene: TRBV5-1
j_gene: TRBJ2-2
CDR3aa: CASSLAAGGGTGELFF

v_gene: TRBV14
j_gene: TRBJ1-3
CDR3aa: CASSQLYSGNTIYF

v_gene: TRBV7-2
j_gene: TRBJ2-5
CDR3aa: CASSLDMGSGETQYF

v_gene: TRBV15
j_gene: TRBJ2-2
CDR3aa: CATSRDSASFPGELFF

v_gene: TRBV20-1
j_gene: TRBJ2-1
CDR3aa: CSAPRTGEMKQFF

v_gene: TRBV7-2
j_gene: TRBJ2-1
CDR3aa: CASSLVAVGGNEQFF

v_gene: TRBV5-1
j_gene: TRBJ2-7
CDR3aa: CASRSGSGSTYEQYF

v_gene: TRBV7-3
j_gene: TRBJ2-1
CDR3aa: CASSLTYDREQFF

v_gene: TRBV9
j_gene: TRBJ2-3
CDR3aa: CASSPDLRAPDTQYF

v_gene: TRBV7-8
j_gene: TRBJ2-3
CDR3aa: CASSSWTSRGTDTQYF

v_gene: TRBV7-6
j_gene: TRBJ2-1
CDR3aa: CASSQTSGGPIYNEQFF

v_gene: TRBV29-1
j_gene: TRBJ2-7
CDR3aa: CSLRDRGREQYF

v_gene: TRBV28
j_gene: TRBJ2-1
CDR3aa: CASTSGSGSLYNEQFF

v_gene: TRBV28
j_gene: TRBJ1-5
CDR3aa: CASSRGNQPQHF

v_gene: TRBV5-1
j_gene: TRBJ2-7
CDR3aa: CASSPGTSGISSYEQYF

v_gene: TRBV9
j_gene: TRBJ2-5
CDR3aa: CASSVGGRAQETQYF

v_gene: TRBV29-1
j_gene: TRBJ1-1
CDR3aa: CSARDRNTEAFF

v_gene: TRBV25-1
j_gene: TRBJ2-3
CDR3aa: CASRTEDGSSTDTQYF

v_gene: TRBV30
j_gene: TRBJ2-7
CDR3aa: CAWSQATYEQYF

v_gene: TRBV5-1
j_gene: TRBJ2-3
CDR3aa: CASSFATDTQYF

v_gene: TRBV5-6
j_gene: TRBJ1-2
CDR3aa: CASSSEGGPTNYGYTF

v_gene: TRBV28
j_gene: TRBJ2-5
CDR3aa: CASNIAGKAETQYF

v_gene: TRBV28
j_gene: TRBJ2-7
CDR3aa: CASSLGLAGDTYEQYF

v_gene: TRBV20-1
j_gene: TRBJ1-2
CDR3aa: CSVADPTGSNYGYTF

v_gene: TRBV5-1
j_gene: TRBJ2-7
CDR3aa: CASSGGQVGHEQYF

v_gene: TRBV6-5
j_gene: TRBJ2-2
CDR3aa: CASSYRPGTGELFF

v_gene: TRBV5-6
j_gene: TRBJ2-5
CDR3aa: CASSPRQRKETQYF

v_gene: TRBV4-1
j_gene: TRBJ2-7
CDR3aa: CATGRTGARYEQYF

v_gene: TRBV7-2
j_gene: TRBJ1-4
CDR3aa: CASSPGTDFATNEKLFF

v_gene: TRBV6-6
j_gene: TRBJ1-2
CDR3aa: CASSYRETYGYTF

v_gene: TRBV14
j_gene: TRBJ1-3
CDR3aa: CASSQVTGNTIYF

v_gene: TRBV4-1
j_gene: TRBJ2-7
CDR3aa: CASSQATSGFYEQYF

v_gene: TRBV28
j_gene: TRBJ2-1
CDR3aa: CASSLYQGEPYNEQFF

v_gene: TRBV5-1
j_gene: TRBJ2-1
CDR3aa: CASSSTGGRTSGRAAGNEQFF

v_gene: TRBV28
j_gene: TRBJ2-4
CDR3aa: CASSLVGKGAKNIQYF

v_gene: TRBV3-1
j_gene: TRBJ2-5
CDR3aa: CASSQLVSETQYF